This TCR beta chain was recovered during a study of memory CD4+ T cells and cytomegalovirus serostatus. Under the authors' procedure: After removing out-of-frame reads, around 2 million distinct TCRbeta sequences remained. Libraries were prepared by immunoSEQ multiplex PCR; TCRdb keeps only in-frame clonotypes and omits some of them. V and J calls and clone size are those listed in that table; D and trimming were worked out from the DNA. The sample carries some 60,000 clones, roughly 77% recorded once. Broader study findings: Suggested: most of the CMV-linked TCR signature lies in CD4+ memory cells.

CDR1 and CDR2 (germline): MNHEY, SVGAGI. Trimming removed 2 bases from V and 5 bases from J, with 15 bases in between. The CDR3 runs to 15 residues. A few counts support this clone. The antigen remains undetermined. Single viable CD3+CD4+CD8-CD45RO+ cells were sorted as the memory CD4+ T cells. Positive selection with CD4 microbeads enriched total CD4+ T cells. This chain joins TRBV6-5 and TRBJ2-5, with D possibly being TRBD2 (6 bases). This clonotype was obtained from an adult in good health and CMV-seropositive. The specimen sequenced was memory CD4+ T cells from blood. The CDR3 here is CASSYTGRDAETQYF. The CDR3 DNA is TGTGCCAGCAGTTACACCGGGAGAGACGCGGAGACCCAGTACTTC.